The clone carrying this T cell receptor beta chain has only a few counts. Its antigen is not known. This record belongs to a study of T-cell reconstitution after alpha-beta-depleted transplantation in children. TCRbeta library preparation incorporated unique molecular identifiers. TCRdb ran MiXCR on the PCR reads and lists one entry per CDR3 protein. The data hold about 870,000 distinct CDR3 sequences, with 15% to 20% observed a single time. Findings of the study overall: Reportedly, alpha-beta T cells present about two months post-transplant originated from several hundred expanded clones of graft origin.

The clonotype comes from a male patient between 5 and 17 years old who had a stem cell transplant for acute lymphoblastic leukemia, so the T cells may come from the graft donor. The sequenced sample was PBMCs, mostly from graft donor cells, obtained 360 days after TCRalphabeta/CD19-depleted stem cell transplant.

This CDR3 is CASPTQERETQYF. CDR3 sequence (DNA): TGTGCCAGCCCAACACAAGAAAGGGAGACCCAGTACTTC. The chain links TRBV2 to TRBJ2-5; D gene uncertain. Germline lookup yields CDR1 SNHLY and CDR2 FYNNEI. The CDR3 loop spans 13 amino acids. Trimming pared 8 bases from V and 5 bases from J, leaving 15 bases between.